Below, one T cell receptor (beta chain) is given with its context. Antigen: not known. The data stem from a study of T cell responses to AZD1222 COVID-19 vaccine. Study-level results: Repertoires were sampled only after the peak T cell response. Females outnumbered males among donors, who were mostly white British; clonal diversity was possibly underestimated.

Generated by immunoSEQ multiplex PCR, the TCRdb table keeps only in-frame clones and is missing some. The table shows under 150,000 clones, with 70% to 90% occurring only once. This TCR was recovered from an adult who received the AZD1222 COVID-19 vaccine. Sequences were derived from peripheral blood, sampled 28 days after the second AZD1222 dose.

CDR3 region: CASSQAQGIEQPQHF. For the CDR3, the DNA is TGCGCCAGCAGCCAAGCACAGGGAATCGAGCAGCCCCAGCATTTT. The rearrangement links TRBV4-3 to TRBJ1-5; TRBD1 might be the D (6 bases). V dropped 1 base and J dropped 7 bases, with 14 bases sitting between them. CDR1 LGHNA and CDR2 YSLEER come from the germline V gene. There are 15 residues in the CDR3.